The 3 T cell receptor beta chains below were found in one sample sequenced in a study of blood T cell repertoires in COVID-19. Clones were read by immunoSEQ multiplex PCR, and TCRdb kept only the in-frame ones, dropping some. The repertoire holds 140,000 to 150,000 clones, roughly nine tenths seen once, with roughly an eighth in the top ten. Material for sequencing was peripheral blood. Every receptor here comes from a man aged 18 to 30 with COVID-19, enrolled during active disease.

This clone was counted between two and nine times. V is TRBV10-3 and J is TRBJ2-1; weak D call: TRBD2 (6 bases). Trimming took off 0 bases at V and 2 bases at J, with 8 bases between the two ends. Looked up from germline, CDR1 is ENHRY and CDR2 is SYGVKD. This CDR3 contains 15 residues. The CDR3 loop is CAISESVAAYNEQFF. CDR3 DNA: TGTGCCATCAGTGAGTCGGTAGCGGCCTACAATGAGCAGTTCTTC.

V usage is TRBV28 and J usage is TRBJ2-6; D unclear. V lost 8 bases, J lost 6 bases, and 17 bases lay in between. In germline, CDR1 is MDHEN, CDR2 SYDVKM. This CDR3 is 15 amino acids long. CDR3 amino acids: CASSLTLLAANVLTF. As DNA, the CDR3 is TGTGCCAGCTCCCTTACGTTGCTGGCGGCCAACGTCCTGACTTTC. The complete variable domain, with remaining parts taken from reference TRBV28 and TRBJ2-6, reads DVKVTQSSRYLVKRTGEKVFLECVQDMDHENMFWYRQDPGLGLRLIYFSYDVKMKEKGDIPEGYSVSREKKERFSLILESASTNQTSMYLCASSLTLLAANVLTFGAGSRLTVL.

The genes are TRBV7-8 and TRBJ2-1; possible D gene TRBD2, 6 bases. V shed 6 bases and J shed 4 bases, with 16 bases lying between them. This CDR3 region has 15 residues. From germline, CDR1 is SGHVS and CDR2 FQNEAQ. The CDR3 sequence: CASSPTGGVYNEQFF. CDR3 in DNA: TGTGCCAGCAGTCCAACGGGCGGGGTGTACAATGAGCAGTTCTTC. Filled out from reference TRBV7-8 and TRBJ2-1, the complete variable domain reads GAGVSQSPRYKVAKRGQDVALRCDPISGHVSLFWYQQALGQGPEFLTYFQNEAQLDKSGLPSDRFFAERPEGSVSTLKIQRTQQEDSAVYLCASSPTGGVYNEQFFGPGTRLTVL.